This T cell receptor (beta chain) was observed in a study of blood T cell repertoires in COVID-19 (dated by TCRdb to about 2020). With respect to the entire study: Samples from collaborators originated in the United States, Italy and Spain and spanned both the acute and convalescent phases of COVID-19. The prospective study material was composed of cDNA or gDNA derived from T cells, B-cell-depleted T cells, or PBMCs. Deeply sampled blood TCRbeta repertoires from subjects exposed to, actively infected with, or recovered from COVID-19 were included in the dataset. A freely available public database, intended as a resource for researchers studying the immune response to SARS-CoV-2, is where the repertoires were released. Samples came from the ongoing ImmuneRACE study (first 160 participants) plus 1,254 subjects from 6 global collaborators. A de-identified subject ID, COVID-19 status, age in years and sex were almost always included in the sample metadata. Where available, HLA class I and class II types were obtained from metadata supplied by the sample provider rather than from assay-based typing. The paper as a whole reports these results and caveats: Clinical and demographic metadata were provided uncurated, with the amount varying by source and participant.

Regarding this clone: Its antigen is still unknown. Base qualities are not at hand, and no much larger clone is one base apart.

Whole blood was collected in K2EDTA tubes by collaborating institutions according to the institutions' own protocols. For TCRbeta analysis, collaborators shipped samples as frozen whole blood, isolated PBMCs, or DNA extracted from either of those sample types. TCRbeta CDR3 regions were amplified from genomic DNA by means of the immunoSEQ Assay, a bias-controlled multiplex PCR. Under the source paper's analysis protocol: The number of nucleated cells in each sample was estimated by amplification of reference gene primers within the assay. To quantify the absolute abundance of each unique TCRbeta CDR3 rearrangement, sequence reads were collapsed and filtered. For each sample, productive Simpson clonality was calculated as the square root of Simpson's diversity index across productive rearrangements. TCRdb mirrors the immuneACCESS table, restricted to in-frame sequences. Some clones are absent from its copies; in checked studies, under half trace to an unresolved V gene, and the reason for the others is unknown. V and J calls and clone size follow that table, whereas D and trimming were derived from the DNA. This sample comprises 150,000 to 200,000 clones, about 81% of them detected only once. Of the sample, around 10% is held by the ten largest clones.

The CDR3 starts with the cysteine, ends with the phenylalanine, and has 13 residues. Of all the DNA, just the CDR3 is kept, 39 bases in frame from base 1. V is reduced by 4 bases and J by 1 base, leaving a spacing of 8 bases between them. Taken from the germline V gene, the CDR1 and CDR2 loops are SGHDT and YYEEEE. This sequence was found in a man between 60 and 75 years old with active or convalescent COVID-19. The rearranged chain carries TRBV5-6 and TRBJ1-1, with the D gene call left open. The material sequenced was peripheral blood. Read as DNA, the sequence is TGTGCCAGCAGCCCGACACCGAACACTGAAGCTTTCTTT. Its protein product is CASSPTPNTEAFF. This CDR3, with the reference TRBV5-6 and TRBJ1-1 proteins standing in past its ends, gives the full variable domain DAGVTQSPTHLIKTRGQQVTLRCSPKSGHDTVSWYQQALGQGPQFIFQYYEEEERQRGNFPDRFSGHQFPNYSSELNVNALLLGDSALYLCASSPTPNTEAFFGQGTRLTVV.